One and the same sample provided the 10 T cell receptor beta chains below, sequenced in a study of blood T cell repertoires in COVID-19. Libraries were prepared by immunoSEQ multiplex PCR; TCRdb keeps only in-frame clonotypes and omits some of them. The sample lists some 400,000 clones, approximately 80% occurring once. The specimen sequenced was peripheral blood. The receptors were gathered from a human donor with acute or convalescent COVID-19. The donor label of this sample is uncertain.

The V gene is TRBV7-9, the J gene TRBJ2-3, with a tentative D call TRBD2 (5 bases). CDR3 length: 15 amino acids. The germline V gene has CDR1 SEHNR and CDR2 FQNEAQ (reference sequence). V lost 0 bases and J lost 2, with 9 bases in between. Here the CDR3 DNA reads TGTGCCAGCAGCTTAGCGGTGGGAGACACAGATACGCAGTATTTT. Translated: CASSLAVGDTDTQYF.

This clone was seen only once. J is TRBJ2-4 and V is TRBV2; perhaps TRBD2 as D (6 bases). The CDR3 contains 13 residues. Trimming removed 6 bases from V and 0 bases from J, with 6 bases in between. Germline lookup yields CDR1 SNHLY and CDR2 FYNNEI. CDR3 amino acids: CASRGLAKNIQYF. In DNA, the CDR3 is TGTGCCAGCAGGGGACTAGCCAAAAACATTCAGTACTTC.

The chain couples TRBV6-5 to TRBJ1-5; 8 positions agree with TRBD1. V trimming: 7 bases; J trimming: 2 bases; junction bases outside the gene matches: 7. The germline CDR1 and CDR2 sequences are MNHEY and SVGAGI. This CDR3 is built from 15 residues. This chain's CDR3 is CASKPDRGGNQPQHF. The CDR3 nucleotides read TGTGCCAGCAAACCCGACAGGGGTGGCAATCAGCCCCAGCATTTT.

The chain combines TRBV2 with TRBJ2-3, with D perhaps matching TRBD2 (6 bases). V gave up 6 bases and J gave up 1 base, with 14 bases separating them. The CDR3 covers 15 residues. CDR1 is SNHLY and CDR2 is FYNNEI in the germline V gene. Here the CDR3 reads CASRDQGGRTDTQYF. As DNA, the CDR3 is TGTGCCAGCAGGGATCAGGGAGGTCGCACAGATACGCAGTATTTT.

The rearrangement uses TRBV30 and TRBJ1-2, with TRBD1 identical over 8 bases. The CDR3 length is 13 residues. The germline V gene encodes CDR1 GTSNPN and CDR2 SVGIG (reference sequence). V lost 6 bases, J lost 4 bases, and 7 bases stayed unmatched. Written as DNA, the CDR3 is TGTGCCTGCTCAGGGGGCGCGGGCTATGGCTACACCTTC. The encoded protein is CACSGGAGYGYTF. Filled out from reference TRBV30 and TRBJ1-2, the complete variable domain reads SQTIHQWPATLVQPVGSPLSLECTVEGTSNPNLYWYRQAAGRGLQLLFYSVGIGQISSEVPQNLSASRPQDRQFILSSKKLLLSDSGFYLCACSGGAGYGYTFGSGTRLTVV.

A remark on this clone: The sample holds other DNA sequences that translate to the same CDR3. The chain is built from TRBV3-1 (or the pseudogene TRBV3-2) and TRBJ1-2; D gene uncertain. The germline CDR1 and CDR2 sequences are LGHDT and YNNKEL (reference sequence). V lost 3 bases and J 2 bases, leaving 10 bases between the germline ends. The CDR3 sequence is 14 residues long. In nucleotides, the CDR3 is TGTGCCAGCAGCCAGGGTTCGGGGAACTATGGCTACACCTTC. This sequence encodes CASSQGSGNYGYTF.

V is TRBV30 and J is TRBJ2-1; no firm D call. V lost 5 bases and J lost 5, with 19 bases in between. This CDR3 comprises 15 residues. Germline V gene data show CDR1 as GTSNPN and CDR2 as SVGIG (reference sequence). DNA for the CDR3: TGTGCCTGGGCGCATCTAGGCTCGGATAACAATGAGCAGTTCTTC. Protein: CAWAHLGSDNNEQFF.

In this sample, this clone turned up a few times. J is TRBJ1-2 and V is TRBV29-1; 8 bases map to TRBD1. The CDR3 has 14 residues. J gave up 4 bases and V 6 bases, and 10 bases lay outside the gene matches. Germline values: CDR1 SQVTM, CDR2 ANQGSEA. The CDR3 here is CSVPRGLDLYGYTF. For the CDR3, the DNA is TGCAGCGTCCCCAGGGGGCTAGACCTCTATGGCTACACCTTC.

J is TRBJ2-7 and V is TRBV19; TRBD2 might be the D (5 bases). The CDR3 consists of 13 residues. Trimming removed 9 bases from V and 3 bases from J, with 15 bases in between. Per germline, CDR1 LNHDA and CDR2 SQIVND (reference sequence). CDR3 sequence (DNA): TGTGCCAGCTCAGAGGGCCTGGGCTACGAGCAGTACTTC. Amino acid sequence: CASSEGLGYEQYF.

This clone was counted only a few times. The chain has TRBV28 and TRBJ1-2, with D possibly matching TRBD1 (5 bases). Trimming removed 7 bases from V and 4 bases from J, with 13 bases in between. The V gene's germline CDR1 is MDHEN and CDR2 SYDVKM. The CDR3 length is 13 residues. CDR3 bases: TGTGCCAGCACCGAACAGGAGTCCTATGGCTACACCTTC. Protein product: CASTEQESYGYTF.